The next 22 T cell receptor beta chains were all read from a single sample in a study of graft-versus-host responses after intestinal transplantation. Assay used: immunoSEQ multiplex PCR; TCRdb lists only in-frame clones, some missing. The repertoire holds 9,100 or so clones, with more than 75% as singletons. The sample in question was PBMCs, obtained around 47 days after intestinal transplant. The origin of the receptors is a human patient who received an intestinal transplant, so some T cells may come from the graft donor.

The chain uses TRBV18 and TRBJ2-6; tentatively, D is TRBD2 (5 bases). The V gene lost 2 bases and the J gene lost 2 bases, with 10 bases spanning the gap. CDR1 and CDR2 (germline): KGHSH, LQKENI. The CDR3 runs 16 residues. The CDR3 DNA reads TGTGCCAGCTCACCAAACGCGGGTACTGGGGCCAACGTCCTGACTTTC. Its protein product is CASSPNAGTGANVLTF.

This rearrangement joins TRBV4-1 to TRBJ2-7; TRBD1 matches at 7 bases. CDR1 and CDR2 (germline): MGHRA, YSYEKL. The CDR3 consists of 19 residues. V lost 0 bases and J lost 2; bases outside the gene matches: 16. For the CDR3, the DNA is TGCGCCAGCAGCCAAGATCTTATGCGTTACAGGGGCCGGGCCTACGAGCAGTACTTC. As protein: CASSQDLMRYRGRAYEQYF.

The J gene is TRBJ2-3, the V gene TRBV9, with D tentatively TRBD2 (6 bases). Germline CDR1 SGDLS, CDR2 YYNGEE. The CDR3 covers 14 residues. V lost 2 bases to trimming and J lost 2 bases, with 9 bases between them. The CDR3 nucleotides are TGTGCCAGCAGCGTCGGGAGACTCACAGATACGCAGTATTTT. Protein: CASSVGRLTDTQYF.

CDR3 in amino acids: CASRNVFGSYNEQFF. In DNA, the CDR3 is TGTGCCAGCAGAAACGTCTTTGGTTCCTACAATGAGCAGTTCTTC. This chain joins TRBV6-5 and TRBJ2-1; D is uncertain. From germline, CDR1 is MNHEY and CDR2 SVGAGI. V lost 6 bases and J lost 1, with 13 bases in between. The CDR3 is 15 residues long.

The V gene is TRBV2, the J gene TRBJ2-2; weak D call: TRBD1 (6 bases). V was cut by 5 bases and J by 4 bases, with 11 bases left in between. Germline lookup yields CDR1 SNHLY and CDR2 FYNNEI. This CDR3 has 14 residues. This CDR3 is CASSLLQGTGELFF. The CDR3 DNA follows: TGTGCCAGCAGTCTTCTACAGGGCACCGGGGAGCTGTTTTTT.

This sequence joins TRBV14 and TRBJ2-5, with 10 bases identical to TRBD1. The germline V gene encodes CDR1 SGHDN and CDR2 FVKESK. With 2 bases clipped from V and 3 bases from J, the junction kept 6 bases outside the gene matches. The CDR3 sequence is 16 residues long. CDR3 sequence reads: CASSQRDRGRKETQYF. CDR3 in DNA: TGTGCCAGCAGCCAACGAGACAGGGGGCGGAAAGAGACCCAGTACTTC.

This chain connects TRBV7-9 to TRBJ2-7, with 7 bases aligning to TRBD1. CDR3 size: 15 residues. Germline CDR1 is SEHNR and CDR2 is FQNEAQ (reference sequence). Trimming took 1 base from V and 1 from J; bases not matched to a gene: 4. This CDR3 is CASSLGQGVSYEQYF. CDR3 DNA sequence: TGTGCCAGCAGCTTAGGACAGGGTGTGTCCTACGAGCAGTACTTC.

CDR3 nucleotides: TGTGCCAGCAGCGTAGGTCTTGGAACAGGGGACGTCACAGATACGCAGTATTTT. It is translated as CASSVGLGTGDVTDTQYF. The chain recombines TRBV9 with TRBJ2-3; 7 positions agree with TRBD1. The CDR3 is 18 residues long. CDR1 and CDR2 (germline): SGDLS, YYNGEE. Trimming took 0 bases from V and 2 from J; bases not matched to a gene: 12.

This clone was recorded only once. The chain couples TRBV25-1 to TRBJ2-1; 11 nucleotides match TRBD2. Germline CDR1 and CDR2: MGHDK and SYGVNS. Trimming cost V 1 base and J 5 bases; bases outside gene matches: 7. This CDR3 is 17 amino acids long. CDR3: CASSEFRSGLADNEQFF. The CDR3 DNA follows: TGTGCCAGCAGTGAATTTAGGTCGGGACTAGCGGACAATGAGCAGTTCTTC.

The chain combines TRBV18 with TRBJ1-5, with a possible D match to TRBD1 (5 bases). The germline gives CDR1 KGHSH, CDR2 LQKENI. This CDR3 is built from 14 residues. V lost 5 bases and J 1 base, leaving 9 bases between the germline ends. In DNA, the CDR3 is TGTGCCAGCTCAACGACAGACAGCAATCAGCCCCAGCATTTT. Translated: CASSTTDSNQPQHF.

This clone came up once. The rearrangement uses TRBV28 and TRBJ1-1, with 7 bases that match TRBD1. The J segment lost 0 bases and the V segment lost 6 bases, leaving 7 bases of the junction unmatched. The CDR3 sequence is 15 residues long. CDR1 and CDR2 (germline): MDHEN, SYDVKM. The CDR3 is CASSPLGQVNTEAFF. The CDR3 region has the DNA TGTGCCAGCAGCCCGCTCGGACAGGTGAACACTGAAGCTTTCTTT.

This chain joins TRBV7-9 and TRBJ2-2, with 8 bases that match TRBD1. Germline lookup yields CDR1 SEHNR and CDR2 FQNEAQ (reference sequence). J was trimmed by 0 bases and V by 8 bases; bases with no gene match: 14. CDR3 size: 18 residues. The CDR3 region has the DNA TGTGCCAGCCCCCACCGGACAGGGATTACCCCGAACACCGGGGAGCTGTTTTTT. It codes for CASPHRTGITPNTGELFF.

This clone came up once. The CDR3 sequence is CASSRGRADSGANVLTF. The DNA for the CDR3 is TGTGCCAGCAGCCGGGGCAGGGCCGACTCTGGGGCCAACGTCCTGACTTTC. The chain links TRBV2 to TRBJ2-6, with D perhaps being TRBD1 or TRBD2 (5 bases each). CDR1 SNHLY and CDR2 FYNNEI come from the germline V gene. V was trimmed by 6 bases and J by 0 bases, leaving 15 bases between them. The CDR3 covers 17 residues. Using reference TRBV2 and TRBJ2-6 for the parts outside the CDR3, the full variable domain is EPEVTQTPSHQVTQMGQEVILRCVPISNHLYFYWYRQILGQKVEFLVSFYNNEISEKSEIFDDQFSVERPDGSNFTLKIRSTKLEDSAMYFCASSRGRADSGANVLTFGAGSRLTVL.

In its sample, this clone was seen once. The chain recombines TRBV6-1 with TRBJ1-2; no clear D. The V end lost 3 bases, the J end lost 2 bases, and 10 bases lay between the germline ends. CDR1 is MNHNS and CDR2 is SASEGT in the germline V gene. This CDR3 has 14 amino acids. CDR3 in amino acids: CASSDPSLNYGYTF. In nucleotides, the CDR3 is TGTGCCAGCAGTGATCCGAGTCTCAACTATGGCTACACCTTC.

The genes are TRBV15 and TRBJ2-1; no definite D call. The germline V and J ends were trimmed by 4 bases and 3 bases, with 4 bases remaining between them. This CDR3 has 12 amino acids. In germline, CDR1 is LNHNV, CDR2 YYDKDF (reference sequence). The CDR3 DNA follows: TGTGCCACCAGCACCTACTACAATGAGCAGTTCTTC. Its protein is CATSTYYNEQFF.

The chain joins TRBV19 to TRBJ2-7; 7 bases are a match to TRBD1. The V gene's germline CDR1 is LNHDA and CDR2 SQIVND (reference sequence). CDR3 length equals 13 residues. Trimming took 8 bases from V and 3 from J; bases not matched to a gene: 7. CDR3 in DNA: TGTGCCAGTCGGGGACAGACTGACTACGAGCAGTACTTC. Translating it yields CASRGQTDYEQYF.

The rearrangement links TRBV19 to TRBJ2-1; 7 bases agree with TRBD2. Trimming took 3 bases from V and 6 from J; bases not matched to a gene: 8. The CDR3 length is 15 residues. Germline V gives CDR1 LNHDA, CDR2 SQIVND (reference sequence). CDR3 sequence reads: CASSIRGSERNEQFF. DNA for the CDR3: TGTGCCAGTAGTATTCGCGGGAGTGAACGCAATGAGCAGTTCTTC.

The chain carries TRBV6-6 and TRBJ2-5; 7 bases are shared with TRBD2. Per the germline V gene, CDR1 is MNHNY and CDR2 is SVGAGI (reference sequence). The CDR3 extends over 16 amino acids. The trim removed 0 bases at V and 5 bases at J, leaving 9 bases unmatched. This chain's CDR3 is CASSYSAQRGRETQYF. In DNA form, the CDR3 reads TGTGCCAGCAGTTACTCCGCCCAGCGGGGCAGGGAGACCCAGTACTTC.

CDR3 sequence: CASSYMGVRGYEQYF. DNA of the CDR3: TGTGCCAGCAGTTACATGGGGGTTCGGGGATACGAGCAGTACTTC. The chain couples TRBV6-5 to TRBJ2-7, with D perhaps being TRBD1 or TRBD2 (5 bases each). The germline gives CDR1 MNHEY, CDR2 SVGAGI. There are 15 residues in the CDR3. V lost 2 bases, J lost 4 bases, and 15 bases lay in between.

This sequence joins TRBV4-1 and TRBJ1-5; D unclear. The V and J ends lost 1 base and 4 bases respectively, with 5 bases between them. This CDR3 comprises 13 residues. Germline CDR1 and CDR2: MGHRA and YSYEKL. CDR3: CASSQVGNQPQHF. The CDR3 DNA reads TGCGCCAGCAGCCAAGTCGGGAATCAGCCCCAGCATTTT.

The rearrangement links TRBV7-9 to TRBJ2-1; TRBD1 might be the D (6 bases). V was shortened by 5 bases and J by 15 bases, with 14 bases between the two germline ends. The CDR3 has 11 amino acids. Per germline, CDR1 SEHNR and CDR2 FQNEAQ (reference sequence). The CDR3 is CASSDRDIGFF. Written as DNA, the CDR3 is TGTGCCAGCAGCGATCGGGACATCGGGTTCTTC.

A single count supports this clone. The chain has TRBV6-1 and TRBJ2-1, with a tentative D call TRBD1 (5 bases). Trimming removed 3 bases from V and 8 bases from J, with 17 bases in between. CDR3 length equals 15 residues. CDR1 is MNHNS, CDR2 SASEGT, per germline. CDR3 in amino acids: CASSDPGHPVYEQFF. Written as DNA, the CDR3 is TGTGCCAGCAGTGACCCCGGACACCCCGTGTATGAGCAGTTCTTC.